This T cell receptor (beta chain) was documented in a study of PD-L1 blockade in urothelial cancer. As for the study in general: Researchers looked at the blood 3 weeks (second dose) and 6 weeks after treatment began.

This clone was seen a few times. The CDR3 contains 15 residues. Trimming shortened V by 3 bases and J by 1 base, and 13 bases separated the two germline ends. Germline loops: CDR1 SGHDT, CDR2 YYEEEE. Time point: pretreatment peripheral blood. Patients had locally advanced or metastatic urothelial carcinoma. Measured with immunoSEQ multiplex PCR; TCRdb has only the in-frame clones, and not every one. The profile shows 90,000 to 100,000 clones, almost 90% of them singletons. The sequences come from PBMCs, collected around atezolizumab (anti-PD-L1) treatment. The receptor comes from a man aged 55 to 70 with urothelial cancer. The chain is built from TRBV5-6 and TRBJ2-5; the D is unclear. The CDR3 bases are TGTGCCAGCAGCTCCAACCTACAGAGCCAAGAGACCCAGTACTTC. Protein: CASSSNLQSQETQYF.